These T cell receptor beta chains were read from a single sample in a study of T cell responses to AZD1222 COVID-19 vaccine. TCRdb's copy holds only in-frame clones and misses some; the assay was immunoSEQ multiplex PCR. The profile shows around 130,000 clones, 80% to 90% of them singletons. Specimen: peripheral blood, collected on day 0 of AZD1222 vaccination. All receptors come from an adult in good health. The conserved cysteine and the conserved F or W are not part of the CDR3 here.

len: 9
v_gene: TRBV11-2
j_gene: TRBJ1-4
CDR3aa: ASSPSVKLF

len: 14
v_gene: TRBV7-6
j_gene: TRBJ2-6
CDR3aa: ASSFGTGSGANVLT

len: 13
v_gene: TRBV7-9
j_gene: TRBJ1-4
CDR3aa: ASSSSSRTNEKLF

len: 12
v_gene: TRBV6-2/TRBV6-3
j_gene: TRBJ2-1
CDR3aa: ASTPTGAEIGQF

len: 12
v_gene: TRBV6-4
j_gene: TRBJ2-2
CDR3aa: ASSLGGAGGELF

len: 14
v_gene: TRBV27
j_gene: TRBJ1-1
CDR3aa: ASSLQGARRNTEAF

len: 13
v_gene: TRBV5-1
j_gene: TRBJ2-1
CDR3aa: ASHLTGSQNNEQF

len: 11
v_gene: TRBV6-2/TRBV6-3
j_gene: TRBJ2-7
CDR3aa: ASSRGPLYEQY

len: 12
v_gene: TRBV18
j_gene: TRBJ1-2
CDR3aa: ASSPREDNYGYT

len: 13
v_gene: TRBV19
j_gene: TRBJ2-5
CDR3aa: ASSRTSGEQETQY

len: 12
v_gene: TRBV5-4
j_gene: TRBJ2-7
CDR3aa: ASSSRGARYEQY

len: 14
v_gene: TRBV11-2
j_gene: TRBJ2-7
CDR3aa: ASSRGTSGSSYEQY

len: 12
v_gene: TRBV10-3
j_gene: TRBJ1-5
CDR3aa: AISQGTPNQPQH

len: 13
v_gene: TRBV5-1
j_gene: TRBJ2-1
CDR3aa: ASSIGTGDVHEQF

len: 14
v_gene: TRBV19
j_gene: TRBJ1-5
CDR3aa: ASSILGGIGNQPQH

len: 12
v_gene: TRBV14
j_gene: TRBJ2-7
CDR3aa: ASSQDNSAYEQY

len: 11
v_gene: TRBV5-1
j_gene: TRBJ2-5
CDR3aa: ASSLDPARTQY

len: 16
v_gene: TRBV11-2
j_gene: TRBJ2-6
CDR3aa: ASSFPHRSYAGANVLT

len: 10
v_gene: TRBV25-1
j_gene: TRBJ1-2
CDR3aa: ASSGPVYGYT

len: 14
v_gene: TRBV11-2
j_gene: TRBJ2-2
CDR3aa: ASSLVRQGGTGELF

len: 14
v_gene: TRBV11-3
j_gene: TRBJ2-3
CDR3aa: ASSLEGLAVTDTQY

len: 9
v_gene: TRBV11-2
j_gene: TRBJ2-3
CDR3aa: ASSSTDTQY

len: 15
v_gene: TRBV6-2/TRBV6-3
j_gene: TRBJ1-5
CDR3aa: ASSSWLGLVGNQPQH

len: 17
v_gene: TRBV4-1
j_gene: TRBJ1-3
CDR3aa: ASSQQTSGTGSVGNTIY

len: 14
v_gene: TRBV6-1
j_gene: TRBJ1-5
CDR3aa: ASSEVAGYGNQPQH

len: 12
v_gene: TRBV11-3
j_gene: TRBJ2-7
CDR3aa: ASSSTPTSYEQY

len: 10
v_gene: TRBV12-3/TRBV12-4
j_gene: TRBJ1-1
CDR3aa: ASSLDGTEAF

len: 14
v_gene: TRBV14
j_gene: TRBJ2-3
CDR3aa: ASSQGGQPLLDTQY

len: 12
v_gene: TRBV19
j_gene: TRBJ2-2
CDR3aa: ASSIGGAAGELF

len: 12
v_gene: TRBV10-3
j_gene: TRBJ2-3
CDR3aa: AISAVGSTDTQY

len: 10
v_gene: TRBV12-3/TRBV12-4
j_gene: TRBJ2-7
CDR3aa: ASSLYGLEQY

len: 13
v_gene: TRBV18
j_gene: TRBJ2-7
CDR3aa: ASSLQSGRVNEQY

len: 10
v_gene: TRBV7-9
j_gene: TRBJ1-1
CDR3aa: ASSRSVYEAF

len: 12
v_gene: TRBV21-1
j_gene: TRBJ1-5
CDR3aa: ASSPGKMRGPQH

len: 13
v_gene: TRBV15
j_gene: TRBJ2-3
CDR3aa: ATSRDRGTTDTQY

len: 14
v_gene: TRBV4-1
j_gene: TRBJ1-2
CDR3aa: ASRSLFRGREDGYT

len: 14
v_gene: TRBV6-2/TRBV6-3
j_gene: TRBJ2-1
CDR3aa: ASSSRLAGAYNEQF

len: 9
v_gene: TRBV30
j_gene: TRBJ1-1
CDR3aa: AWDFNTEAF

len: 13
v_gene: TRBV18
j_gene: TRBJ2-7
CDR3aa: ASSPPEGLSYEQY

len: 10
v_gene: TRBV24-1
j_gene: TRBJ2-7
CDR3aa: ATSGGTEGQY

len: 12
v_gene: TRBV6-2/TRBV6-3
j_gene: TRBJ1-2
CDR3aa: ASSYEAASYGYT

len: 13
v_gene: TRBV5-8
j_gene: TRBJ2-5
CDR3aa: GTDRLLTYQETQY

len: 11
v_gene: TRBV2
j_gene: TRBJ2-3
CDR3aa: AAKGDRTDTQY